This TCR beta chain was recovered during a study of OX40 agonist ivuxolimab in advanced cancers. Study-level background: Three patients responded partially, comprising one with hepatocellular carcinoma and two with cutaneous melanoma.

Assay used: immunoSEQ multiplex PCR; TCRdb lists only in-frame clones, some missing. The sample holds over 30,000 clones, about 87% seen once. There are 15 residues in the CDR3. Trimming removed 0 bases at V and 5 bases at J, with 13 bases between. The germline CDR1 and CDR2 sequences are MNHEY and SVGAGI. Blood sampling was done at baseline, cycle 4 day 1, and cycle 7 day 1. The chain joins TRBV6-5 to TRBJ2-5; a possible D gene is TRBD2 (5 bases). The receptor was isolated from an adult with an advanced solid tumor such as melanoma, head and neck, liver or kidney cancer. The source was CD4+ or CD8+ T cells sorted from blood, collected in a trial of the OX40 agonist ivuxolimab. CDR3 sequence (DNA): TGTGCCAGCAGTTACTCGAATTCCAGGAGGGAGACCCAGTACTTC. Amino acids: CASSYSNSRRETQYF.